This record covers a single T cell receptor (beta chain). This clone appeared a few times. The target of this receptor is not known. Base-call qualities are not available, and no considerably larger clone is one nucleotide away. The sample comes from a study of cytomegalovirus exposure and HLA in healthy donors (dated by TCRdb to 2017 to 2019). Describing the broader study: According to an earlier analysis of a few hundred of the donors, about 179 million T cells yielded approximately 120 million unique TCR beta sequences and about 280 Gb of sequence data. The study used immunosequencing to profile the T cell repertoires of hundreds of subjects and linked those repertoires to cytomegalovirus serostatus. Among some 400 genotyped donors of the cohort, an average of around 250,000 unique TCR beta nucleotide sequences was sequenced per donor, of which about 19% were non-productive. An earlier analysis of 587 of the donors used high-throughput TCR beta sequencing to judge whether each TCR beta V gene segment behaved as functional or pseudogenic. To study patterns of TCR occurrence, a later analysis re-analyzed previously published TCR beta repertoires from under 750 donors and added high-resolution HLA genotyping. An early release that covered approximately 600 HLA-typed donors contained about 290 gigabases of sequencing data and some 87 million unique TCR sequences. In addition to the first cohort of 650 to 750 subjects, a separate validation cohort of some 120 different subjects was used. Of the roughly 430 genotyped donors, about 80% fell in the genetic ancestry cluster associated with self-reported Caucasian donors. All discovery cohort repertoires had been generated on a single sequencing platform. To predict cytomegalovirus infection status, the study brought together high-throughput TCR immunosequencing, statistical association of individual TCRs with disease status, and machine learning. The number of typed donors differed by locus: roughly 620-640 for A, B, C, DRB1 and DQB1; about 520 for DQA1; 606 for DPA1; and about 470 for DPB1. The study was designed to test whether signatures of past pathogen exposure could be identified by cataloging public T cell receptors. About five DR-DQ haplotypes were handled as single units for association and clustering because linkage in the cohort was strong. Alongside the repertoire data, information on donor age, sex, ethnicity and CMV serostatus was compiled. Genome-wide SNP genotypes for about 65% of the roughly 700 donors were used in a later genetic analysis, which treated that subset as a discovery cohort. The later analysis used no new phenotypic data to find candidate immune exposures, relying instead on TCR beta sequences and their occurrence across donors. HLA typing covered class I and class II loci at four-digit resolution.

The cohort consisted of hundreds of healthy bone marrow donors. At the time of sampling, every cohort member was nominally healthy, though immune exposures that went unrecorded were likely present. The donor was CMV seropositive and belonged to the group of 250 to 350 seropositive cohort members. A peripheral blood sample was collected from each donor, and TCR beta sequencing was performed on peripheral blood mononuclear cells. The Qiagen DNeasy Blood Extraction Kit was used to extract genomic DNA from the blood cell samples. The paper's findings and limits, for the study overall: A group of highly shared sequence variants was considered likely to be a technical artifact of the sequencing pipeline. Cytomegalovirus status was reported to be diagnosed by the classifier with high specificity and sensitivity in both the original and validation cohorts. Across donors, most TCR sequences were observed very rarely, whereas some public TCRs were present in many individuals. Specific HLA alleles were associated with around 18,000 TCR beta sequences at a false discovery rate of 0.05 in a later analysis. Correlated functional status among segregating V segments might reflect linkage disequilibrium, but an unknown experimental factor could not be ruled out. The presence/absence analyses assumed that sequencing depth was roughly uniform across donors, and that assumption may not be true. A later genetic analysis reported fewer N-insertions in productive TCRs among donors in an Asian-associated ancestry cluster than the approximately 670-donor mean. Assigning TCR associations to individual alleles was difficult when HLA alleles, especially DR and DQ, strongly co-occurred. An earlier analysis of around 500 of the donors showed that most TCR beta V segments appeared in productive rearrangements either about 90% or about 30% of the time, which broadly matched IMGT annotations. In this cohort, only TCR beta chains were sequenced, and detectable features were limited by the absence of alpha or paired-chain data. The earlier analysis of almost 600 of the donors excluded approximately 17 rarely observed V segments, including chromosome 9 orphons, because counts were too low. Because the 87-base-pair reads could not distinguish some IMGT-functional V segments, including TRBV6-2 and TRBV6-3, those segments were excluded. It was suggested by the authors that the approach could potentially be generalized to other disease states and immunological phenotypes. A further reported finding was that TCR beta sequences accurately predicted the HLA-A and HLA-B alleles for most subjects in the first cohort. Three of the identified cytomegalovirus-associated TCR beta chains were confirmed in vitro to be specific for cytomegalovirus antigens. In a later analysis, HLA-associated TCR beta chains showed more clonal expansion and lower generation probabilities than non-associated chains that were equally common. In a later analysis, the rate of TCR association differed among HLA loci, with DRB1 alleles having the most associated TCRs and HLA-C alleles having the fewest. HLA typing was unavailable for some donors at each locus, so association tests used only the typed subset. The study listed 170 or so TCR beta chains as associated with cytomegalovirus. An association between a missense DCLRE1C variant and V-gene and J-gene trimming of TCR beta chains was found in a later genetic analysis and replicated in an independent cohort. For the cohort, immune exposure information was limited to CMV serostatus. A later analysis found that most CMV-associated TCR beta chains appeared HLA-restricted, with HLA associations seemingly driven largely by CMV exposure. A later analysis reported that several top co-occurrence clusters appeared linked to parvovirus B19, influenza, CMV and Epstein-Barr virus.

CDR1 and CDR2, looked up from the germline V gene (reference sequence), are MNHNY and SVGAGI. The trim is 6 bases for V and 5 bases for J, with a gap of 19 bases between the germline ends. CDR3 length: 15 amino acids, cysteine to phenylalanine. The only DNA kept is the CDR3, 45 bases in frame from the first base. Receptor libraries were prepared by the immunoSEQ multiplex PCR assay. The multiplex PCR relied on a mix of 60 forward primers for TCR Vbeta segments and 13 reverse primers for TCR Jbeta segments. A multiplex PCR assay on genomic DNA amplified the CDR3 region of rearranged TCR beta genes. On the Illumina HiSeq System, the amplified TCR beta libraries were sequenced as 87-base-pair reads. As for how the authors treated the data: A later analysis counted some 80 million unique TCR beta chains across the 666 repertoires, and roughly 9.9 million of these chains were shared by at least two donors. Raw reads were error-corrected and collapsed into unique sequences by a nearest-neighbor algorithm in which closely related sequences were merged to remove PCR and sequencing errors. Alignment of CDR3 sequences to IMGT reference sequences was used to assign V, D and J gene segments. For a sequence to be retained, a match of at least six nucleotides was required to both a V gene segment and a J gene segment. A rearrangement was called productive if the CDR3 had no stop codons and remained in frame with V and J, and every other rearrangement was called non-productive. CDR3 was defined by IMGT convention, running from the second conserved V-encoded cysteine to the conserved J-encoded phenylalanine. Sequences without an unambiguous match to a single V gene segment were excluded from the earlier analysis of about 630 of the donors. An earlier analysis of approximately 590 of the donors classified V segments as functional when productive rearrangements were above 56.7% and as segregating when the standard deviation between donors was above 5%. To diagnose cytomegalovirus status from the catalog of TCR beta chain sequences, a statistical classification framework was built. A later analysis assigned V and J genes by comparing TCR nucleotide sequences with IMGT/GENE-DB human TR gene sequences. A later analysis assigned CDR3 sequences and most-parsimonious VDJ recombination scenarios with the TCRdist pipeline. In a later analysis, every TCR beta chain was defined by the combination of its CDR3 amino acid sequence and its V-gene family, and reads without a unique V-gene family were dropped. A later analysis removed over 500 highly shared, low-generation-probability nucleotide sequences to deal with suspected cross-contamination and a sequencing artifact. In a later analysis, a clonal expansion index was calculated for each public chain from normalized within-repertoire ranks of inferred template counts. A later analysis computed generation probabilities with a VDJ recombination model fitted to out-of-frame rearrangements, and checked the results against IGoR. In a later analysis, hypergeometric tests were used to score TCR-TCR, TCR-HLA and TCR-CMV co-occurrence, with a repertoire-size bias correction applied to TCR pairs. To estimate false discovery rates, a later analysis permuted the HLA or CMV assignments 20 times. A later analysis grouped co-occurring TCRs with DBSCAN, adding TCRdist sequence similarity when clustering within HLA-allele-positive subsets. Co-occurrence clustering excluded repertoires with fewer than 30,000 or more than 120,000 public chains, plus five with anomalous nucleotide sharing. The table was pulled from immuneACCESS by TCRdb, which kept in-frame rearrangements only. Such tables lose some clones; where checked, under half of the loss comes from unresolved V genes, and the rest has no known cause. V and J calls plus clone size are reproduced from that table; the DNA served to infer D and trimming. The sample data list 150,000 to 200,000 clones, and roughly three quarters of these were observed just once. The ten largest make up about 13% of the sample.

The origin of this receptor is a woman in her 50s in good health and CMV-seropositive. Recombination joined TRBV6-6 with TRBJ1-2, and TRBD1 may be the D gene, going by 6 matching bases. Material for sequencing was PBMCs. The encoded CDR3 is CASSPTSDRFYGYTF. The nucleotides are TGTGCCAGCAGCCCAACCTCGGACAGATTTTATGGCTACACCTTC.